This T cell receptor beta chain was sequenced for a study of cytomegalovirus exposure and HLA in healthy donors. General observations from the study: A few chains linked to CMV were shown in vitro to be specific for CMV antigens. Reports indicate that TCR beta sequences accurately predicted the HLA-A and HLA-B alleles of most subjects.

Germline CDR1 reads SGDLS; CDR2 reads YYNGEE. V was pared by 0 bases and J by 3 bases, with 12 bases between. The CDR3 covers 16 residues. 60 Vbeta and 13 Jbeta primers were used in PCR. Authors' analysis steps: An analysis performed later counted about 80 million unique TCR beta chains (approximately 12 million of them shared). Sequencing was performed with immunoSEQ multiplex PCR; in TCRdb, only in-frame clones are kept and a portion is missing. V, J and clone size are those of that table, while D and trimming were read from the DNA. The sample carries more than 110,000 clones, 70% recorded once. Turning to this clone: Its target is not known.

The chain couples TRBV9 to TRBJ2-2; D is possibly TRBD2 (7 bases). The sequence came from a woman in her twenties or thirties in good health and CMV-seronegative. The sample was PBMCs. This CDR3 reads CASSVAGGLDTGELFF. In DNA, the CDR3 is TGTGCCAGCAGCGTAGCCGGGGGGCTAGACACCGGGGAGCTGTTTTTT.